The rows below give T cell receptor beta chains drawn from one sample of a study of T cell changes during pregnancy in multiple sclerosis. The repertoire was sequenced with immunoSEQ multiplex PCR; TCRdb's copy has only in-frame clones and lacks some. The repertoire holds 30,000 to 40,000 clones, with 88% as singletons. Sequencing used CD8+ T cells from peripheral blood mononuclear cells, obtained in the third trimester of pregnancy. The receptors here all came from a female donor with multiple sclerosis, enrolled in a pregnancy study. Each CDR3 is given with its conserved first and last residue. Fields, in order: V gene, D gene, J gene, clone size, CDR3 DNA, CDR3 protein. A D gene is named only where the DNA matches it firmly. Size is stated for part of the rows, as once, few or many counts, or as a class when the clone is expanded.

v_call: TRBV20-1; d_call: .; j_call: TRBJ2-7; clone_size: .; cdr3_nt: TGCAGTGCTAGAGAAGACAGGGAGCAGTACTTC; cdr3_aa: CSAREDREQYF
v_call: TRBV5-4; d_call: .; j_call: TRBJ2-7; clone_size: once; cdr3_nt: TGTGCCAGCAGCTTGGTAGGGGCCTCCTACGAGCAGTACTTC; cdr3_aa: CASSLVGASYEQYF
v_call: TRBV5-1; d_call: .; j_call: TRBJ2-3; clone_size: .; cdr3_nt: TGCGCCAGCAAGAGGGAGGGACATTGGGATACGCAGTATTTT; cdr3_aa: CASKREGHWDTQYF
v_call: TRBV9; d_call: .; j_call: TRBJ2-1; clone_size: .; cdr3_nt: TGTGCCAGCAGCGCCCGTTTACAGGGAATGGGATACAATGAGCAGTTCTTC; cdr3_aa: CASSARLQGMGYNEQFF
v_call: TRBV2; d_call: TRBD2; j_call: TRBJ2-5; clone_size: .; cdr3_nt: TGTGCCAGCAGGAGACTAGCGGGGAGCCAAGAGACCCAGTACTTC; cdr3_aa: CASRRLAGSQETQYF
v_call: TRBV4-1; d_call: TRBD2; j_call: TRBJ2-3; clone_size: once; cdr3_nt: TGCGCCAGCAGCCAAGAGCGGGGGGGCCCAGATACGCAGTATTTT; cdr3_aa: CASSQERGGPDTQYF
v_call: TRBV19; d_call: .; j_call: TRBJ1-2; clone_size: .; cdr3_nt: TGTGCCAGTGCGGGGACGGCAGTCTATGGCTACACCTTC; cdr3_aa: CASAGTAVYGYTF
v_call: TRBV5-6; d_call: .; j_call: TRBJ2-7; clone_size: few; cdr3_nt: TGTGCCAGCAGCTTGATGGTCTGGACAGCGTTCGTTTACGAGCAGTACTTC; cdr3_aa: CASSLMVWTAFVYEQYF
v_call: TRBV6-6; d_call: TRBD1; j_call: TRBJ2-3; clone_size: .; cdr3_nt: TGTGCCAGCAGTTCCGGGACAGGGGGGGTCACAGATACGCAGTATTTT; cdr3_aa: CASSSGTGGVTDTQYF
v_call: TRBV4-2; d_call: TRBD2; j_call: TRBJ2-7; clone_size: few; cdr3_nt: TGTGCCAGCAGCCAAGATCGTAGCGGGGGGGCCGACGAGCAGTACTTC; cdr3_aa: CASSQDRSGGADEQYF
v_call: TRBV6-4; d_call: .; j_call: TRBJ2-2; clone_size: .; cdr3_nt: TGTGCCAGCAGTGAGAACGGGGAGGCCGGGGAGCTGTTTTTT; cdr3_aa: CASSENGEAGELFF
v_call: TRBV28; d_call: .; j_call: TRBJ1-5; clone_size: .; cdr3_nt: TGTGCCAGCAGTCCCCTCCAGAATCAGCCCCAGCATTTT; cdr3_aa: CASSPLQNQPQHF
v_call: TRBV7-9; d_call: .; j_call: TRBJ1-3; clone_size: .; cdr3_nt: TGTGCCAGCAGCCCCCTTGGAAACACCATATATTTT; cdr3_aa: CASSPLGNTIYF
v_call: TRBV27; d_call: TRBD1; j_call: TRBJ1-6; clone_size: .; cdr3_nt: TGTGCCAGCAGGAGGACAGGGAGTAATTCACCCCTCCACTTT; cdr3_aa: CASRRTGSNSPLHF
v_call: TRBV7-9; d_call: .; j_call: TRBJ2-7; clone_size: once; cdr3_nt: TGTGCCAGCAGCTATAGCGGGGACAGCTACGAGCAGTACTTC; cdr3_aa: CASSYSGDSYEQYF
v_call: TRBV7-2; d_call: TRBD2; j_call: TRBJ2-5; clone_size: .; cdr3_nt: TGTGCCAGCAGCTTGGGACTAGCGGGGGGGACGGTGGGGGCCCAGTACTTC; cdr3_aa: CASSLGLAGGTVGAQYF
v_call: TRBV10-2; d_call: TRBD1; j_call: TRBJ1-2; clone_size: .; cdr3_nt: TGCGCCAGCACTGGACAGGTCTATGGCTACACCTTC; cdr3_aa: CASTGQVYGYTF
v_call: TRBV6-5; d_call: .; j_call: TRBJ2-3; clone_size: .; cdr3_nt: TGTGCCAGCAGCCCTACTACCGGGGATACGCAGTATTTT; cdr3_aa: CASSPTTGDTQYF
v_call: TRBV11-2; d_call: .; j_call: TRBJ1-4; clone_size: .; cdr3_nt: TGTGCCAGCAGCCCCCGTTCCGAGTCTAATGAAAAACTGTTTTTT; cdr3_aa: CASSPRSESNEKLFF
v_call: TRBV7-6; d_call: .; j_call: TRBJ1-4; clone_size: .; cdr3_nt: TGTGCCAGCAGCCCCCGACTTCCCCCAGAAAAACTGTTTTTT; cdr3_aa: CASSPRLPPEKLFF
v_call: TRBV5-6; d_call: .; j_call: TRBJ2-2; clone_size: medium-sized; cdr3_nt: TGTGCCAGCAGCCCCATGATTCGTACAGGAGTTGACAACACCGGGGAGCTGTTTTTT; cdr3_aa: CASSPMIRTGVDNTGELFF
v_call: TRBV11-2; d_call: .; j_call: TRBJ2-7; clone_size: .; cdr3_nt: TGTGCCAGCAGCTTAGCGGGGGTAAAGTACGAGCAGTACTTC; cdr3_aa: CASSLAGVKYEQYF
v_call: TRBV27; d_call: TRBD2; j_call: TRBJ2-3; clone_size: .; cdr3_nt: TGTGCCAGCAGCCCTTCTAGCGGGGCCATCACAGATACGCAGTATTTT; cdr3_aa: CASSPSSGAITDTQYF
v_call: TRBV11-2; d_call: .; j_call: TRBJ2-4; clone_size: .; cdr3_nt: TGTGCCAGCAGCTTAGTGGGCCTTAAAAACATTCAGTACTTC; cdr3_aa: CASSLVGLKNIQYF
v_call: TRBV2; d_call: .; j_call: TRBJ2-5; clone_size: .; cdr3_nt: TGTGCCAGCTCCTTCCCCCGGGTTTCGGGGGACCAGTACTTC; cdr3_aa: CASSFPRVSGDQYF
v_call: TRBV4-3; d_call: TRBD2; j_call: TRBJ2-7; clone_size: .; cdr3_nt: TGCGCCAGCAGACCGGGGACTAGCGGGGCAAACGAGCAGTACTTC; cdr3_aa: CASRPGTSGANEQYF
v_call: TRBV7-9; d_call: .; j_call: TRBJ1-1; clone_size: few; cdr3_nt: TGTGCCAGCAGGGACAACGGGGGTCCTGAAGCTTTCTTT; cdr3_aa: CASRDNGGPEAFF
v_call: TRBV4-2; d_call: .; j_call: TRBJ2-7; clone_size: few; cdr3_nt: TGTGCCAGCAGCCAAGATCTGGGCTCCTCCTACGAGCAGTACTTC; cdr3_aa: CASSQDLGSSYEQYF
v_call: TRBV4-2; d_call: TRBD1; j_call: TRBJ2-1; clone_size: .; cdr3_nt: TGTGCCAGCAGCCAAGGCCCACAGGACAGGGGGCGGAATGAGCAGTTCTTC; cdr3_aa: CASSQGPQDRGRNEQFF
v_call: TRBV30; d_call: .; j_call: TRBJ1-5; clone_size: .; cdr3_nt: TGTGCCTGGAGTGGACAGCCGAGGCAGCCCCAGCATTTT; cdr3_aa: CAWSGQPRQPQHF
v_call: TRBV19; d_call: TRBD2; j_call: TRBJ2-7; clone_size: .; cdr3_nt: TGTGCCAGTAGCCAAAGGGAGGGTGCCTTCTACGAGCAGTACTTC; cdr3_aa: CASSQREGAFYEQYF
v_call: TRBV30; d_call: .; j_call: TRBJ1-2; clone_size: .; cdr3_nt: TGTGCCTGGAGAGCGCCTTCATATGGCTACACCTTC; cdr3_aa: CAWRAPSYGYTF
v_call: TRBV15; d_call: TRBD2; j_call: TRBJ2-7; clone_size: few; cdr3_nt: TGTGCCACCTCTCCAAGGCCCGGGGAGGGTAGATACGAGCAGTACTTC; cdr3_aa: CATSPRPGEGRYEQYF
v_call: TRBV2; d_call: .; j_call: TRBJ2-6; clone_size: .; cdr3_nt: TGTGCCAGCAGTTCGCAGTCTGGGGCCAACGTCCTGACTTTC; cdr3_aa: CASSSQSGANVLTF
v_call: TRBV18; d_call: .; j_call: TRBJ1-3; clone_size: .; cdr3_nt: TGTGCCAGCTCACCATCCCCCTCCGGAAACACCATATATTTT; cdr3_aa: CASSPSPSGNTIYF
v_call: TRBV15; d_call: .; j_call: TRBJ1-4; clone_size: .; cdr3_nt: TGTGCCACCAGCAGAGTGATAGGGGTAGAAGAAAAACTGTTTTTT; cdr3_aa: CATSRVIGVEEKLFF
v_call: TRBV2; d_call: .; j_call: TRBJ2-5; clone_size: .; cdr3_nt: TGTGCCAGCAGTGTCGGGTCCTCATACTTC; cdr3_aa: CASSVGSSYF
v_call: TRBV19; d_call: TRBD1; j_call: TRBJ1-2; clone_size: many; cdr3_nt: TGTGCCAGTAGTATTCAGGGGGACTTTGGCTACACCTTC; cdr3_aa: CASSIQGDFGYTF
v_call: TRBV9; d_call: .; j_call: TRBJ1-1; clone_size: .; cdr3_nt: TGTGCCAGCAGCTCAGCCCCCCTTGAGACAGACGAGTCCACTGAAGCTTTCTTT; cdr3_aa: CASSSAPLETDESTEAFF